These 16 T cell receptor beta chains share one sample of origin, sequenced in a study of Graves' ophthalmopathy and Graves' hyperthyroidism. The authors amplified TCR beta CDR3 regions, and they did so from RNA transcripts for repertoire sequencing. Second-round multiplex PCR followed a first-round RT-PCR using HTBI primers. TCRdb itself ran the multiplex PCR reads through MiXCR, one entry per CDR3 protein. The sample holds about 390,000 distinct CDR3 sequences, 15% to 20% seen once. The sequencing input was peripheral blood. The source of these receptors is an adult woman with stable Graves' hyperthyroidism.

There are many counts of this clonotype. This rearrangement joins TRBV11-2 to TRBJ1-5, with 8 nucleotides matching TRBD1. The germline CDR1 and CDR2 sequences are SGHAT and FQNNGV. V shed 0 bases and J 5 bases; nucleotides not matched to a gene: 3. The CDR3 is 15 residues long. CDR3 sequence (DNA): TGTGCCAGCAGCTTAGACGACAGGGGTTATCAGCCCCAGCATTTT. It translates to CASSLDDRGYQPQHF.

The chain joins TRBV6-5 to TRBJ1-2; D uncertain. Looked up from germline, CDR1 is MNHEY and CDR2 is SVGAGI. The CDR3 loop spans 15 amino acids. V lost 2 bases and J lost 0, with 10 bases in between. CDR3 coding DNA: TGTGCCAGCAGTTACCTTGTAGGCGCTAACTATGGCTACACCTTC. Protein product: CASSYLVGANYGYTF.

In this sample, this clonotype turned up many times. The chain is built from TRBV27 and TRBJ2-6, with a possible D match to TRBD1 (6 bases). Trimming removed 5 bases from V and 3 bases from J, with 17 bases in between. Germline V gives CDR1 MNHEY, CDR2 SMNVEV (reference sequence). The CDR3 runs to 17 residues. The CDR3 nucleotides are TGTGCCAGCAGTCCCTCGGATGGGGGCTTTGGGGCCAACGTCCTGACTTTC. It codes for CASSPSDGGFGANVLTF.

This clonotype was found a few times. The CDR3 DNA sequence: TGCGCCAGCAGCCAGGTCTGGGTACCGGAGCAGTACTTC. Translating it yields CASSQVWVPEQYF. The chain combines TRBV4-3 with TRBJ2-7; no clear D gene. The CDR3 totals 13 residues. Germline V CDR1 and CDR2: LGHNA, YSLEER. V gave up 3 bases and J gave up 7 bases, with 13 bases separating them.

This clonotype was detected many times. The gene calls are TRBV29-1 and TRBJ2-5; 10 bases map to TRBD2. The CDR3 is 16 residues long. Unmatched junction bases numbered 14, after V lost 5 bases and J lost 5 bases. Germline CDR1 reads SQVTM; CDR2 reads ANQGSEA. CDR3 DNA sequence: TGCAGCGTTACCCTGACTAGCGGGCGAACAAGGGAGACCCAGTACTTC. Translating gives CSVTLTSGRTRETQYF.

In this sample, this clonotype turned up many times. The V and J genes are TRBV6-2 or TRBV6-3 and TRBJ2-5; TRBD2 matches at 9 bases. The J segment lost 5 bases and the V segment lost 7 bases, leaving 8 bases of the junction unmatched. Germline loops: CDR1 MNHEY, CDR2 SVGEGT. The CDR3 covers 14 residues. The CDR3 DNA is TGTGCCAGCATCCCGGCGGGAGGGTGGGAGACCCAGTACTTC. Translation gives CASIPAGGWETQYF.

Ten or more counts support this clonotype. The chain carries TRBV7-6 and TRBJ1-3; D not certain. Germline values: CDR1 SGHVS, CDR2 FNYEAQ. The CDR3 runs to 18 residues. The ends were cut back, 2 bases at V and 0 bases at J, with 17 bases in the middle. The CDR3 loop is CASSLSFSGRGSGNTIYF. The DNA for the CDR3 is TGTGCCAGCAGCTTATCATTCAGCGGTCGTGGCTCTGGAAACACCATATATTTT.

The sample holds many counts of this clonotype. The chain recombines TRBV7-2 with TRBJ2-4; D gene unclear. This CDR3 spans 14 amino acids. Germline-derived CDR1 and CDR2 are SGHTA and FQGNSA. Deletions cut 1 base from V and 7 bases from J, with 11 bases between. The chain's CDR3 is CASSLEAGPNIQYF. In nucleotides, the CDR3 is TGTGCCAGCAGCTTAGAAGCAGGTCCGAACATTCAGTACTTC.

This clonotype turned up a few times. The chain employs TRBV27 and TRBJ2-7; no firm D call. The CDR3 has 11 amino acids. V gave up 8 bases and J gave up 6 bases, with 11 bases separating them. Germline V gives CDR1 MNHEY, CDR2 SMNVEV (reference sequence). The CDR3 nucleotides are TGTGCCAGCGGTAACACGATCGAGCAGTACTTC. Amino acids: CASGNTIEQYF.

This clonotype was counted ten times or more. The chain combines TRBV28 with TRBJ2-7; a weak D match, TRBD2 (6 bases). The CDR3 runs 15 residues. Germline V lookup: CDR1 MDHEN, CDR2 SYDVKM. V was clipped by 3 bases and J by 1 base, with 13 bases between them. CDR3 nucleotide sequence: TGTGCCAGCAGTTTTCGAGTGGGAGGTTCCTACGAGCAGTACTTC. Residues: CASSFRVGGSYEQYF.

This clonotype was counted only a few times. The rearrangement uses TRBV7-2 and TRBJ2-7; 9 bases match TRBD2. Trimming at V came to 6 bases and at J to 6 bases, leaving 9 bases not matched to a gene. This CDR3 comprises 14 residues. The germline V gene encodes CDR1 SGHTA and CDR2 FQGNSA. CDR3 residues: CASRYLAGEPEQYF. In DNA form, the CDR3 reads TGTGCCAGCAGATACTTAGCGGGAGAACCCGAGCAGTACTTC.

Sample share makes this clonotype medium-sized. The chain uses TRBV28 and TRBJ1-2; unclear D gene. V lost 4 bases and J lost 4, with 10 bases in between. The CDR3 has 13 amino acids. CDR1 is MDHEN, CDR2 SYDVKM, per germline. The CDR3 loop is CASSWAGSYGYTF. DNA of the CDR3: TGTGCCAGCAGTTGGGCAGGTAGCTATGGCTACACCTTC.

This clonotype was recorded at least ten times. V and J are TRBV7-2 and TRBJ2-2; possibly TRBD2 for D (5 bases). V gave up 1 base and J gave up 4 bases, with 10 bases separating them. CDR1 and CDR2 from the germline V gene are SGHTA and FQGNSA. The CDR3 is made up of 15 amino acids. CDR3 DNA sequence: TGTGCCAGCAGCTTAGGGAGCGGAGGCACCGGGGAGCTGTTTTTT. It specifies CASSLGSGGTGELFF.

This clonotype was seen ten or more times. The V call is TRBV28, the J call TRBJ2-7, with 10 positions matching TRBD2. The junction had 10 bases not matched to a gene; V was cut back by 8 bases and J by 3 bases. The CDR3 is made up of 15 amino acids. CDR1 and CDR2 (germline): MDHEN, SYDVKM. CDR3 protein: CASGRLAGENYEQYF. The CDR3 DNA reads as TGTGCCAGCGGGCGACTAGCGGGTGAAAACTACGAGCAGTACTTC.

V and J are TRBV18 and TRBJ1-2; D gene ambiguous. There are 15 residues in the CDR3. With 2 bases removed from V and 2 bases from J, the gap between germline ends came to 12 bases. Germline CDR1 reads KGHSH; CDR2 reads LQKENI. CDR3 loop: CASSPSGGMNYGYTF. The CDR3 nucleotides read TGTGCCAGCTCACCAAGTGGAGGGATGAACTATGGCTACACCTTC.

Concerning this clonotype itself: Likely a read error: the CDR3 ends without its conserved phenylalanine or tryptophan. The chain links TRBV7-9 to TRBJ1-2, with 8 bases identical to TRBD1. Trimming removed 5 bases from V and 5 bases from J; junction bases left unmatched: 7. Looked up from germline, CDR1 is SEHNR and CDR2 is FQNEAQ (reference sequence). The CDR3 consists of 14 residues. For the CDR3, the DNA is TGTGCCAGCAGCCCCACTGACAGGGGTTATGGCTACACCCTC. Translated, it gives CASSPTDRGYGYTL.